Detailed here is one T cell receptor beta chain. Its antigen remains undetermined. It has no much larger one-base neighbor in the sample; base qualities were not kept. There are 13 amino acids in the CDR3, from cysteine to phenylalanine inclusive. Just CDR3 DNA is preserved here, 39 bases in frame from base 1. The germline V gene (reference sequence) sets CDR1 to MNHNY and CDR2 to SVGAGI. The germline V end is reduced by 7 bases and the J end by 5 bases; junction bases left unmatched: 1. The immunoSEQ Assay, a bias-controlled multiplex PCR, was used to amplify TCRbeta CDR3 regions from genomic DNA. Under the source paper's analysis protocol: Within the assay, amplification of reference gene primers was used to estimate how many nucleated cells each sample contained. To quantify the absolute abundance of each unique TCRbeta CDR3 rearrangement, sequence reads were collapsed and filtered. Productive Simpson clonality was computed per sample as the square root of Simpson's diversity index over productive rearrangements. TCRdb holds this immuneACCESS table with in-frame rearrangements only. Some clones are missing; in checked studies, unresolved V genes explain under half, and the rest has no known cause. The D gene and trimming were derived from the DNA, and the V and J assignments and clone size from that table. This sample comprises about 35,000 clones, more than 70% of them detected only once. Roughly 14% of the sample is in the top ten clones.

The collaborating institutions used their own protocols to collect whole blood in K2EDTA tubes. Collaborator samples were shipped for TCRbeta analysis as frozen whole blood, isolated PBMCs, or DNA extracted from either sample type. This sample stems from a study of blood T cell repertoires in COVID-19 (dated by TCRdb to 2018 to 2020). Regarding the research as a whole: The collaborator samples originated in the United States, Italy and Spain and spanned the acute and convalescent phases of COVID-19. The repertoires were made available in a free public database intended to serve as a resource for research on the immune response to SARS-CoV-2. HLA class I and class II types, where available, came from metadata supplied by the sample provider rather than from assay-based typing. Subjects who had been exposed to COVID-19, were actively infected with it, or had recovered from it provided the deeply sampled blood TCRbeta repertoires that made up the dataset. A de-identified subject ID, COVID-19 status, age in years and sex were almost always included in the sample metadata. The samples were drawn from two sources: the first 160 participants of the ongoing ImmuneRACE study, and over 950 subjects contributed by 6 global collaborators. The material from the prospective study consisted of cDNA or gDNA derived from T cells, B-cell-depleted T cells, or PBMCs. Broad study findings and their caveats: How much clinical and demographic metadata was included differed by source and by participant, and the metadata was provided uncurated.

Sequenced sample: peripheral blood. The sequence is built from TRBV6-6 and TRBJ1-5, and 11 bases in between align with TRBD1. The sequence was obtained from a man older than 75 with active or convalescent COVID-19. The nucleotide sequence is given as TGTGCCAGCACGGACAGGGGGCATCAGCCCCAGCATTTT. It encodes CASTDRGHQPQHF.